The rows below give T cell receptor beta chains drawn from one sample of a study of blood T cell repertoires in COVID-19. Using immunoSEQ multiplex PCR, the repertoire was profiled, and TCRdb retains in-frame clones only, with some absent. The sample yields 120,000 or so clones, roughly four fifths seen once. The sequencing input was peripheral blood. Source of these receptors: a man aged 55 to 70 with acute or convalescent COVID-19. Both conserved end residues are part of each CDR3. D genes are given only for firm matches.

V gene: TRBV6-5
D gene: TRBD2
CDR3 length: 14
J gene: TRBJ2-5
CDR3 protein: CASNSREGTETQYF

V gene: TRBV15
D gene: NA
CDR3 length: 15
J gene: TRBJ1-3
CDR3 protein: CATSRDRGNGNTIYF

V gene: TRBV11-2
D gene: NA
CDR3 length: 14
J gene: TRBJ1-1
CDR3 protein: CASSLVSGNTEAFF

V gene: TRBV5-6
D gene: TRBD1
CDR3 length: 16
J gene: TRBJ2-7
CDR3 protein: CASSWNSGTGFYEQYF

V gene: TRBV5-1
D gene: TRBD1
CDR3 length: 15
J gene: TRBJ1-2
CDR3 protein: CASRLRDSVGYGYTF

V gene: TRBV25-1
D gene: TRBD2
CDR3 length: 16
J gene: TRBJ2-2
CDR3 protein: CASSGTSGKTTGELFF

V gene: TRBV7-9
D gene: NA
CDR3 length: 11
J gene: TRBJ2-5
CDR3 protein: CASSNRETQYF

V gene: TRBV6-2/TRBV6-3
D gene: NA
CDR3 length: 13
J gene: TRBJ2-7
CDR3 protein: CASSITSRYEQYF

V gene: TRBV9
D gene: NA
CDR3 length: 15
J gene: TRBJ1-2
CDR3 protein: CASSPRDLPSYGYTF

V gene: TRBV12-3/TRBV12-4
D gene: NA
CDR3 length: 13
J gene: TRBJ1-2
CDR3 protein: CASSLGLDYGYTF

V gene: TRBV3-1/TRBV3-2
D gene: NA
CDR3 length: 13
J gene: TRBJ2-7
CDR3 protein: CASSRLLGGEQYF

V gene: TRBV6-5
D gene: TRBD1
CDR3 length: 16
J gene: TRBJ1-2
CDR3 protein: CASSYYTAGTGHGYTF

V gene: TRBV5-6
D gene: NA
CDR3 length: 11
J gene: TRBJ1-2
CDR3 protein: CASSQGGFYTF

V gene: TRBV5-1
D gene: NA
CDR3 length: 15
J gene: TRBJ1-6
CDR3 protein: CASSLTQTPNSPLHF

V gene: TRBV7-8
D gene: NA
CDR3 length: 15
J gene: TRBJ1-2
CDR3 protein: CASSLEFGLGEGYTF

V gene: TRBV11-2
D gene: TRBD1
CDR3 length: 14
J gene: TRBJ2-5
CDR3 protein: CASSGQGARETQYF

V gene: TRBV30
D gene: NA
CDR3 length: 16
J gene: TRBJ2-4
CDR3 protein: CAWSNPTGGIKNIQYF

V gene: TRBV27
D gene: TRBD1
CDR3 length: 14
J gene: TRBJ1-2
CDR3 protein: CASRRTGGNYGYTF

V gene: TRBV21-1
D gene: NA
CDR3 length: 16
J gene: TRBJ1-2
CDR3 protein: CASSKERTGSVYGYTF

V gene: TRBV7-3
D gene: NA
CDR3 length: 16
J gene: TRBJ2-2
CDR3 protein: CASSFIPGQNTGELFF

V gene: TRBV5-4
D gene: TRBD1
CDR3 length: 15
J gene: TRBJ2-7
CDR3 protein: CASSLDVGGSYEQYF

V gene: TRBV11-3
D gene: NA
CDR3 length: 15
J gene: TRBJ2-1
CDR3 protein: CASSYRGGQLGEQFF

V gene: TRBV7-3
D gene: NA
CDR3 length: 14
J gene: TRBJ1-1
CDR3 protein: CASSSQGGKTEAFF

V gene: TRBV2
D gene: NA
CDR3 length: 14
J gene: TRBJ1-2
CDR3 protein: CASSVQGGNYGYTF

V gene: TRBV30
D gene: TRBD2
CDR3 length: 13
J gene: TRBJ2-1
CDR3 protein: CAWSVSSGTEQFF

V gene: TRBV5-6
D gene: NA
CDR3 length: 14
J gene: TRBJ2-3
CDR3 protein: CASSWGGRSDTQYF

V gene: TRBV2
D gene: TRBD1
CDR3 length: 12
J gene: TRBJ1-1
CDR3 protein: CAKGTVNTEAFF

V gene: TRBV30
D gene: TRBD1
CDR3 length: 13
J gene: TRBJ1-2
CDR3 protein: CAWVKPTGRGYTF

V gene: TRBV5-1
D gene: TRBD2
CDR3 length: 17
J gene: TRBJ2-1
CDR3 protein: CASSFGGGPSSYNEQFF

V gene: TRBV5-4
D gene: TRBD2
CDR3 length: 19
J gene: TRBJ2-1
CDR3 protein: CASSLRLSGGASSYNEQFF

V gene: TRBV19
D gene: NA
CDR3 length: 17
J gene: TRBJ2-1
CDR3 protein: CASTPGGSLRGYNEQFF

V gene: TRBV10-3
D gene: TRBD1
CDR3 length: 15
J gene: TRBJ2-5
CDR3 protein: CAISSRGQQQETQYF

V gene: TRBV29-1
D gene: TRBD1
CDR3 length: 15
J gene: TRBJ1-3
CDR3 protein: CSENRGRTSGNTIYF

V gene: TRBV3-1/TRBV3-2
D gene: NA
CDR3 length: 14
J gene: TRBJ1-1
CDR3 protein: CASSPGRGNTEAFF

V gene: TRBV29-1
D gene: NA
CDR3 length: 14
J gene: TRBJ1-2
CDR3 protein: CSVDFIEQGGGYTF

V gene: TRBV2
D gene: NA
CDR3 length: 13
J gene: TRBJ1-5
CDR3 protein: CASGGAGNQPQHF

V gene: TRBV5-6
D gene: TRBD1
CDR3 length: 15
J gene: TRBJ1-2
CDR3 protein: CASSPAGGAGYGYTF

V gene: TRBV11-1
D gene: NA
CDR3 length: 15
J gene: TRBJ2-2
CDR3 protein: CASNPERRNTGELFF

V gene: TRBV7-6
D gene: TRBD1
CDR3 length: 14
J gene: TRBJ1-2
CDR3 protein: CASSLAGQGYGYTF

V gene: TRBV12-3/TRBV12-4
D gene: TRBD1
CDR3 length: 13
J gene: TRBJ1-1
CDR3 protein: CARTDRESTEAFF

V gene: TRBV5-6
D gene: TRBD2
CDR3 length: 17
J gene: TRBJ2-7
CDR3 protein: CASSRRGMGMRGREQYF

V gene: TRBV6-2/TRBV6-3
D gene: TRBD2
CDR3 length: 17
J gene: TRBJ2-3
CDR3 protein: CASSYSTFAGDTDTQYF

V gene: TRBV2
D gene: NA
CDR3 length: 11
J gene: TRBJ2-7
CDR3 protein: CASSQNYEQYF